The 25 T cell receptor beta chains listed next were all sequenced from one sample in a study of cytomegalovirus exposure and HLA in healthy donors. 13 Jbeta primers and 60 Vbeta primers were used for the PCR. Measured with immunoSEQ multiplex PCR; TCRdb has only the in-frame clones, and not every one. The sample comprises over 150,000 clones, 70% to 90% of which are singletons, and under 2% rests with the top ten. Sequencing was done on a sample of PBMCs. Receptors were obtained from a woman in her late teens or twenties in good health and CMV-seronegative.

The genes are TRBV5-6 and TRBJ2-5; the match to TRBD1 covers 7 bases. With V trimmed by 4 bases and J by 0 bases, 9 bases remained unmatched. The length of the CDR3 is 16 residues. Germline V gives CDR1 SGHDT, CDR2 YYEEEE. The CDR3 region is CASSTLRGLYQETQYF. The CDR3 coding sequence is TGTGCCAGCAGCACCCTCAGGGGGTTGTACCAAGAGACCCAGTACTTC.

The chain combines TRBV19 with TRBJ2-2, with 9 bases fitting TRBD2. This CDR3 has 16 amino acids. V was pared by 7 bases and J by 1 base, with 7 bases of the junction left unmatched. Germline CDR1 is LNHDA and CDR2 is SQIVND (reference sequence). For the CDR3, the DNA is TGTGCCAGTAAGAGGGGGACTAGCCTGAACACCGGGGAGCTGTTTTTT. Translation gives CASKRGTSLNTGELFF.

The rearrangement joins TRBV10-2 to TRBJ1-2, with D perhaps matching TRBD1 (5 bases). Germline CDR1 and CDR2: WSHSY and SAAADI. CDR3 length: 12 residues. V lost 5 bases, J lost 4 bases, and 8 bases lay in between. CDR3 nucleotide sequence: TGCGCCAGCAGTATTACAGGCTATGGCTACACCTTC. It is translated as CASSITGYGYTF.

The rearrangement uses TRBV25-1 and TRBJ2-5; 9 positions match TRBD2. Germline loops: CDR1 MGHDK, CDR2 SYGVNS. Trimming cost V 3 bases and J 2 bases; bases outside gene matches: 4. CDR3 size: 15 residues. DNA of the CDR3: TGTGCCAGCAGTGATCCAGCGGGGGGACAAGAGACCCAGTACTTC. It is translated as CASSDPAGGQETQYF.

Here the CDR3 DNA reads TGTGCCAGTAGACTTACCGGGGAGCTGTTTTTT. Protein sequence: CASRLTGELFF. The chain recombines TRBV19 with TRBJ2-2; D is unresolved. V lost 6 bases and J 5 bases, leaving 4 bases between the germline ends. The CDR3 is made up of 11 amino acids. Germline CDR1 reads LNHDA; CDR2 reads SQIVND (reference sequence).

The gene calls are TRBV28 and TRBJ1-4; D is unresolved. The CDR3 sequence is 14 residues long. In germline, CDR1 is MDHEN, CDR2 SYDVKM. Deletions cut 7 bases from V and 0 bases from J, with 9 bases between. The CDR3 nucleotides read TGTGCCAGCATTACAGCAGCAACTAATGAAAAACTGTTTTTT. Amino acids: CASITAATNEKLFF.

The chain joins TRBV27 to TRBJ2-7; tentatively, D is TRBD2 (6 bases). Germline values: CDR1 MNHEY, CDR2 SMNVEV (reference sequence). The V and J ends lost 0 bases and 7 bases respectively, with 10 bases between them. This CDR3 region has 13 residues. CDR3 residues: CASSLSMRGEQYF. The CDR3 region has the DNA TGTGCCAGCAGTTTATCGATGCGGGGAGAGCAGTACTTC.

This clone appeared once. The chain joins TRBV7-9 to TRBJ2-3; D call uncertain. CDR1 is SEHNR and CDR2 is FQNEAQ in the germline V gene (reference sequence). Trimming pared 5 bases from V and 2 bases from J, leaving 11 bases between. This CDR3 has 14 residues. The CDR3, as DNA: TGTGCCAGCAGCCTTCCTCCCCCCACAGATACGCAGTATTTT. This gives the protein CASSLPPPTDTQYF.

This sequence joins TRBV9 and TRBJ2-6; 11 bases fit TRBD1. Losses at the gene ends were 4 bases for V and 3 bases for J; bases not matched to a gene: 6. This CDR3 has 17 amino acids. Germline CDR1 reads SGDLS; CDR2 reads YYNGEE. CDR3 nucleotides: TGTGCCAGCAGCCTCGGACAGGGGGCGGTTGGGGCCAACGTCCTGACTTTC. Translation gives CASSLGQGAVGANVLTF.

V usage is TRBV7-2 and J usage is TRBJ1-2, with D possibly TRBD1 on 5 matching bases. V was shortened by 1 base and J by 5 bases, with 17 bases between the two germline ends. CDR1 is SGHTA, CDR2 FQGNSA, per germline. The CDR3 runs to 16 residues. In DNA, the CDR3 is TGTGCCAGCAGCTTAGAAGCCCCAGGGATAGGGTATGGCTACACCTTC. Translating gives CASSLEAPGIGYGYTF.

For this clone: The junction departs from the called germline gene at one end, perhaps through a read error. The sample has other DNA sequences that encode this CDR3 too. The genes are TRBV28 and TRBJ1-1; D ambiguous. Germline CDR1 MDHEN, CDR2 SYDVKM. The CDR3 sequence is 16 residues long. CDR3 DNA sequence: TGCGCCAGCAGAATAACAAGTCCAACAGCATACACTGAAGCTTTCTTT. It translates to CASRITSPTAYTEAFF.

The chain links TRBV4-1 to TRBJ2-4; 7 nucleotides match TRBD1. The CDR3 spans 15 residues. The V and J ends lost 2 bases and 5 bases, in that order; junction bases with no gene match: 6. The germline gives CDR1 MGHRA, CDR2 YSYEKL. The CDR3 nucleotides are TGCGCCAGCAGCCAATCCCGGGACAGCCAAAACATTCAGTACTTC. As protein: CASSQSRDSQNIQYF.

The V gene is TRBV6-5, the J gene TRBJ2-5, with D maybe TRBD2 (6 bases). CDR3 length: 15 amino acids. The V and J ends lost 0 bases and 2 bases respectively, with 10 bases between them. Per the germline V gene, CDR1 is MNHEY and CDR2 is SVGAGI. CDR3 amino acids: CASSYSIAGQETQYF. CDR3 DNA: TGTGCCAGCAGTTACTCGATTGCGGGGCAAGAGACCCAGTACTTC.

The CDR3 DNA reads TGCAGCGTGAAGGGACTAGTCGATGAGCAGTTCTTC. It specifies CSVKGLVDEQFF. This chain uses TRBV29-1 with TRBJ2-1, with 8 bases aligning to TRBD2. Unmatched junction bases numbered 6, after V lost 6 bases and J lost 8 bases. The CDR3 totals 12 residues. Germline V gene data show CDR1 as SQVTM and CDR2 as ANQGSEA.

The chain is built from TRBV19 and TRBJ1-2; TRBD1 might be the D (5 bases). Germline V CDR1 and CDR2: LNHDA, SQIVND (reference sequence). The germline V and J ends were trimmed by 1 base and 7 bases, with 10 bases remaining between them. The CDR3 extends over 13 amino acids. CDR3 region: CASSIAGNLGYTF. The CDR3 region has the DNA TGTGCCAGTAGTATAGCAGGGAATCTTGGCTACACCTTC.

The chain couples TRBV4-1 to TRBJ2-3, with TRBD1 identical over 7 bases. The V gene's germline CDR1 is MGHRA and CDR2 YSYEKL. The V segment lost 1 base and the J segment 4 bases; nucleotides outside the gene matches: 8. This CDR3 has 16 amino acids. The CDR3 reads CASSQVQGVLADTQYF. The CDR3 region has the DNA TGCGCCAGCAGCCAAGTGCAGGGGGTCTTGGCAGATACGCAGTATTTT.

The chain couples TRBV27 to TRBJ2-7; 8 nucleotides align to TRBD2. The CDR3 has 15 residues. Germline CDR1 and CDR2: MNHEY and SMNVEV (reference sequence). V lost 2 bases, J lost 0 bases, and 3 bases stayed unmatched. This chain's CDR3 is CASSLIGTSSYEQYF. CDR3 nucleotide sequence: TGTGCCAGCAGTTTAATCGGGACTAGCTCCTACGAGCAGTACTTC.

V and J are TRBV15 and TRBJ2-1, with 7 bases that match TRBD2. V dropped 6 bases and J dropped 2; count of bases not matched to a gene: 4. Germline CDR1 reads LNHNV; CDR2 reads YYDKDF (reference sequence). The CDR3 totals 14 residues. CDR3 in amino acids: CATSLAATYNEQFF. DNA for the CDR3: TGTGCCACCAGTCTAGCGGCCACCTACAATGAGCAGTTCTTC. The variable domain in full, completed from reference TRBV15 and TRBJ2-1, reads DAMVIQNPRYQVTQFGKPVTLSCSQTLNHNVMYWYQQKSSQAPKLLFHYYDKDFNNEADTPDNFQSRRPNTSFCFLDIRSPGLGDTAMYLCATSLAATYNEQFFGPGTRLTVL.

Remarks on this clone: At the DNA level, this CDR3 is encoded by other sequences in the same sample as well. This chain uses TRBV6-6 with TRBJ1-2; no clear D. The ends were cut back, 5 bases at V and 7 bases at J, with 5 bases in the middle. Germline V gene data show CDR1 as MNHNY and CDR2 as SVGAGI (reference sequence). CDR3 size: 10 residues. The CDR3 coding sequence is TGTGCCAGCAGTGGAGTTGGCTACACCTTC. Its translation: CASSGVGYTF.

This clone showed up just once. The rearrangement links TRBV19 to TRBJ2-5; 9 bases agree with TRBD1. CDR1 is LNHDA, CDR2 SQIVND, per germline (reference sequence). The CDR3 has 16 amino acids. The V and J ends lost 6 bases and 0 bases, in that order; junction bases with no gene match: 8. The CDR3 region is CASSQTGTGYQETQYF. The CDR3 coding sequence is TGTGCCAGTAGCCAAACCGGGACAGGGTACCAAGAGACCCAGTACTTC.

The gene calls are TRBV11-3 and TRBJ2-4; TRBD1 matches at 7 bases. The trim removed 1 base at V and 0 bases at J, leaving 15 bases unmatched. Germline V gives CDR1 SGHNT, CDR2 YENEEA. This CDR3 region has 20 residues. The CDR3 sequence is CASSLAPGDSWGLAKNIQYF. The CDR3 bases are TGTGCCAGCAGCTTAGCCCCCGGGGACAGTTGGGGCCTAGCCAAAAACATTCAGTACTTC.

The rearrangement joins TRBV2 to TRBJ1-1, with D possibly TRBD1 on 6 matching bases. This CDR3 comprises 14 residues. The V gene's germline CDR1 is SNHLY and CDR2 FYNNEI. V shed 6 bases and J shed 7 bases, with 18 bases lying between them. CDR3 in amino acids: CASRVGQTSFEAFF. The DNA of the CDR3 is TGTGCCAGCAGGGTTGGACAGACTTCCTTTGAAGCTTTCTTT.

Concerning this clone: At one boundary the junction diverges from the germline segment, which might be a read error. The J gene is TRBJ2-1, the V gene TRBV7-9; TRBD2 matches at 8 bases. The CDR3 runs 14 residues. Per germline, CDR1 SEHNR and CDR2 FQNEAQ (reference sequence). In DNA, the CDR3 is TGTTCCAGCAGGAATTCGGGGGGGGGCAATGAGCAGTTCTTC. Its protein product is CSSRNSGGGNEQFF.

The CDR3: CASSQLLSTEAFF. The CDR3, as DNA: TGCGCCAGCAGCCAACTCCTCAGCACTGAAGCTTTCTTT. This chain links TRBV4-1 with TRBJ1-1, with D unclear. With 2 bases removed from V and 4 bases from J, the gap between germline ends came to 8 bases. This CDR3 contains 13 residues. CDR1 MGHRA and CDR2 YSYEKL come from the germline V gene.

The J gene is TRBJ1-2, the V gene TRBV5-5; 11 positions match TRBD1. The CDR3 runs 15 residues. J was trimmed by 7 bases and V by 4 bases; bases with no gene match: 9. Germline V gene sequence: CDR1 SGHKS, CDR2 YYEKEE (reference sequence). CDR3 nucleotides: TGTGCCAGCAGCCTGGCCCCGGGACAGGGGGTTGGCTACACCTTC. This gives the protein CASSLAPGQGVGYTF.